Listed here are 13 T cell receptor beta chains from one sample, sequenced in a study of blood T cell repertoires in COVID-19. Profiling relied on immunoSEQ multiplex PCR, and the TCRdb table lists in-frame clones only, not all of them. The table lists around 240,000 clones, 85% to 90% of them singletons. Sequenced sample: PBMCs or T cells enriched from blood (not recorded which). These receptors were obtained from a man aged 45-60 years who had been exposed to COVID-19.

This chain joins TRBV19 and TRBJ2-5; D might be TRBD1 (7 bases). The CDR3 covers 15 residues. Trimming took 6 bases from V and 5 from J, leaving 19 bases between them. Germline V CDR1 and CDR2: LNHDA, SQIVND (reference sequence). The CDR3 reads CASSFGGAGGETQYF. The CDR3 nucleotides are TGTGCCAGTAGCTTCGGGGGCGCAGGGGGGGAGACCCAGTACTTC.

The CDR3 loop is CASSQVQGFVHTEAFF. The CDR3 nucleotides read TGTGCCAGCAGCCAAGTACAGGGGTTCGTCCACACTGAAGCTTTCTTT. The genes are TRBV4-2 and TRBJ1-1; 7 nucleotides agree with TRBD1. The CDR3 consists of 16 residues. V lost 1 base, J lost 3 bases, and 8 bases stayed unmatched. From germline, CDR1 is LGHNA and CDR2 YNFKEQ.

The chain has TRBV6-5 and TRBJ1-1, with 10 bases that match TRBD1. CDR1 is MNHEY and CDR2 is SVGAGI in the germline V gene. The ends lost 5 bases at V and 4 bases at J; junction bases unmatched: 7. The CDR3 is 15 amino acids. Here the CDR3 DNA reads TGTGCCAGCAGTATCTGGACAGGGGGGAGCACTGAAGCTTTCTTT. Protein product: CASSIWTGGSTEAFF.

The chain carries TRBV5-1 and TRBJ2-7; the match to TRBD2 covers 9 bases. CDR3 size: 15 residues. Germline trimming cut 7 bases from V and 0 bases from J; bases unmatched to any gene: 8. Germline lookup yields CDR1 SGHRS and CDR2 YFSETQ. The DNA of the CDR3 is TGCGCCAGCTCCGAAAGCGGGGGGCCCTCCTACGAGCAGTACTTC. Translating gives CASSESGGPSYEQYF.

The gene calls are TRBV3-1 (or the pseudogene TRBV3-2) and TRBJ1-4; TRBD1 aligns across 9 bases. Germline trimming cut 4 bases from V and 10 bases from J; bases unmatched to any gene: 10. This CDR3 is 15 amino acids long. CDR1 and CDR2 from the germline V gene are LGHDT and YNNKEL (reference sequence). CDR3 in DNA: TGTGCCAGCAGCCCGGGGACAGGGATGGAGAGAAAACTGTTTTTT. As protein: CASSPGTGMERKLFF.

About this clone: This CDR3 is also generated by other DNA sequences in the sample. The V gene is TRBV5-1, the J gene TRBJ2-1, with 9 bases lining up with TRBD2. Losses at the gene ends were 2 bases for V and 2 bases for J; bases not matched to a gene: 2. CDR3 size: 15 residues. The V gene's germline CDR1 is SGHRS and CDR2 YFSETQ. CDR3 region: CASSLRLAAYNEQFF. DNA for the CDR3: TGCGCCAGCAGCTTACGACTAGCGGCCTACAATGAGCAGTTCTTC.

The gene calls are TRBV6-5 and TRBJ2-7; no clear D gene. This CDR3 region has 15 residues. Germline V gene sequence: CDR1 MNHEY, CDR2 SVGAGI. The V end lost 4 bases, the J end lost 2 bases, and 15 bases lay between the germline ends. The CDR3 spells CASSSLKYTAYEQYV. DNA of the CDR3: TGTGCCAGCAGTTCCCTCAAATATACGGCCTACGAGCAGTACGTC.

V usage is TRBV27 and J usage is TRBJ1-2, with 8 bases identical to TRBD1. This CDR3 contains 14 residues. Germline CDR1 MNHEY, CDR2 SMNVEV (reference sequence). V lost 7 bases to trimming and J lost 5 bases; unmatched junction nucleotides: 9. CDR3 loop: CASKVTGGGYGYTF. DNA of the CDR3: TGTGCCAGCAAAGTAACAGGGGGAGGGTATGGCTACACCTTC.

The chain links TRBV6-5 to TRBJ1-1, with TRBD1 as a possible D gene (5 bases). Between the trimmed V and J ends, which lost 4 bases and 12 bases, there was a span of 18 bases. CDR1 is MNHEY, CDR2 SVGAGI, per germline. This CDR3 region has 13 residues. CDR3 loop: CASSSPGHFTSFF. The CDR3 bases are TGTGCCAGCAGTTCGCCCGGACATTTCACTTCTTTCTTT.

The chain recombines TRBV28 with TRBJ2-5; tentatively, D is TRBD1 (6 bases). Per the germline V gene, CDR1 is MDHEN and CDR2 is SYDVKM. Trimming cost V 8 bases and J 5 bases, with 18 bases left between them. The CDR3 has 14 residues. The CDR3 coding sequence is TGTGCCAGCCTGGACAGTTTGGGTGGGGAGACCCAGTACTTC. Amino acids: CASLDSLGGETQYF.

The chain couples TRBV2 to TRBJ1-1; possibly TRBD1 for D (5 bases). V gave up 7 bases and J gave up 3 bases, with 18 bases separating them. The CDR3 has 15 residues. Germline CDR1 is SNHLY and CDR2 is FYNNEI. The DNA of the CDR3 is TGTGCCAGCACACTGGGGGGGAAGGACGACACTGAAGCTTTCTTT. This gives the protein CASTLGGKDDTEAFF.

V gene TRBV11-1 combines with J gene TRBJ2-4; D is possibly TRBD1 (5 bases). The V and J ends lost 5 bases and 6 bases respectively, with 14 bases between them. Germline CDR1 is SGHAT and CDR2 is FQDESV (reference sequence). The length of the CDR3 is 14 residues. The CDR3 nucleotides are TGTGCCAGCAGCACTACAGGTCGTTTAAACATTCAGTACTTC. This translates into CASSTTGRLNIQYF.

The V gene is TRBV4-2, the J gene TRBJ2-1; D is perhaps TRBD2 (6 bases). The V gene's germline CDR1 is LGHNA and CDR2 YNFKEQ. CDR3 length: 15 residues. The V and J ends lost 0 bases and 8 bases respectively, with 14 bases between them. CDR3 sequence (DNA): TGTGCCAGCAGCCAAGATTTTGGGGGGAAGGATGAGCAGTTCTTC. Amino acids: CASSQDFGGKDEQFF.